The present T cell receptor (beta chain) was sequenced within a study of tumor T cells in aggressive B-cell lymphoma. Libraries were prepared by immunoSEQ multiplex PCR; TCRdb keeps only in-frame clonotypes and omits some of them. The data show 5,900 or so clones, with roughly 82% seen just once and approximately 3% held by the top ten. The V segment lost 8 bases and the J segment 9 bases; nucleotides outside the gene matches: 14. Germline lookup yields CDR1 SQVTM and CDR2 ANQGSEA. This CDR3 region has 14 residues. The specimen was tumor tissue. The receptor was derived from an adult with diffuse large B cell lymphoma. This rearrangement joins TRBV29-1 to TRBJ2-1; the match to TRBD2 covers 9 bases. The CDR3 loop reads CSSQGGRAGLEQFF. The CDR3 coding sequence is TGCAGCAGTCAGGGCGGGAGGGCTGGACTTGAGCAGTTCTTC.